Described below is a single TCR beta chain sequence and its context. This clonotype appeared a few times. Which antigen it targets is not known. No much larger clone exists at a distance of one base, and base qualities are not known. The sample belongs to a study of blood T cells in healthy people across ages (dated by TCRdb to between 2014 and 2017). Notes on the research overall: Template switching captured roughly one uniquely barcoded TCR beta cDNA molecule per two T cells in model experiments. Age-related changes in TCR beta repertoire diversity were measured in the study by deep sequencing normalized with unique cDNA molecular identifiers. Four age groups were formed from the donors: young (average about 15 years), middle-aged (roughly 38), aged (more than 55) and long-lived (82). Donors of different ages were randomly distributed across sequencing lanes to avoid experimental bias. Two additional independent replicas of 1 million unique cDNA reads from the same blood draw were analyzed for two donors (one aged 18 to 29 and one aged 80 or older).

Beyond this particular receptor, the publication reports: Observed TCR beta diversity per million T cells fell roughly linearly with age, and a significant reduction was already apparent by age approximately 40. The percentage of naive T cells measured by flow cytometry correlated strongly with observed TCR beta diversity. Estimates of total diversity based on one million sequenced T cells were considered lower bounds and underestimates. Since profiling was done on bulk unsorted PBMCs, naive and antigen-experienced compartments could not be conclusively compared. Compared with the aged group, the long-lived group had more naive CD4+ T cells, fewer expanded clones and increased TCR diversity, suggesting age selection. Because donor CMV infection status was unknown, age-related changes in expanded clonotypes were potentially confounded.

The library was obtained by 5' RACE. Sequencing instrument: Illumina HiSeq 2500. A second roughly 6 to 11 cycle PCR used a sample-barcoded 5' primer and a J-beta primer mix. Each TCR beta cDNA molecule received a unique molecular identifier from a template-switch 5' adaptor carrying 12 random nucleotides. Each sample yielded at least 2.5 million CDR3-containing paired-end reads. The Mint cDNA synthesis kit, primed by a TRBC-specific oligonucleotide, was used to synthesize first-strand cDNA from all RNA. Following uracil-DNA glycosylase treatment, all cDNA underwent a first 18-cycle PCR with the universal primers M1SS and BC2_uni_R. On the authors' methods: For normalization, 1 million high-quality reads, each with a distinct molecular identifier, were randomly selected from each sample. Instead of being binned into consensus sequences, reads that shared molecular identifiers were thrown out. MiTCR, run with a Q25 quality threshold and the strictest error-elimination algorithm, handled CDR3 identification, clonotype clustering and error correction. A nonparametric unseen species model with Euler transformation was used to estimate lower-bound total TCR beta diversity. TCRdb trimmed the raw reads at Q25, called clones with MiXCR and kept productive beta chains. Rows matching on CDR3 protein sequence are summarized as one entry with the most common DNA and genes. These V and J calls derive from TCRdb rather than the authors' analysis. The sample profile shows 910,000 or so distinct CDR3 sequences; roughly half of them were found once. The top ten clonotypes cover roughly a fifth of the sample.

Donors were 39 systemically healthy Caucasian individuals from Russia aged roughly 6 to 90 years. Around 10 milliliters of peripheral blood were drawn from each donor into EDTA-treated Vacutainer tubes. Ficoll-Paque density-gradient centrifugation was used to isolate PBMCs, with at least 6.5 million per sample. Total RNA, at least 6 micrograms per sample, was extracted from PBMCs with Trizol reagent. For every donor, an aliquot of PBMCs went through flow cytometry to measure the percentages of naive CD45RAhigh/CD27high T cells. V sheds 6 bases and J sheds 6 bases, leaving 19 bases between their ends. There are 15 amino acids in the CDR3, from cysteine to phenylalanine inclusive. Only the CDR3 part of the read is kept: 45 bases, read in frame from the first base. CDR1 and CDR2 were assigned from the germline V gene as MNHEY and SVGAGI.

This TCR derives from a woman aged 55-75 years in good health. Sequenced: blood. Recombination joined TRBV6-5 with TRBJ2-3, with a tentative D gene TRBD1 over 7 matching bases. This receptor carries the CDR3 CASSLFQGGFDTQYF. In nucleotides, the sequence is TGTGCCAGCAGCTTATTCCAGGGGGGTTTTGATACGCAGTATTTT.